This entry is about one TCR beta chain. TCRdb processed the RT-PCR reads anew with MiXCR; each CDR3 protein has one entry. The sample consists of 650,000 to 800,000 distinct CDR3 sequences, 14% of them appearing once. Sequenced input: memory CD4+ T cells from blood. The TCR was taken from a female donor in good health, serving as a healthy control.

CDR3 sequence reads: CASSLGADQETQYF. The CDR3 DNA follows: TGTGCCAGCAGCTTAGGAGCGGACCAAGAGACCCAGTACTTC. This chain joins TRBV7-2 and TRBJ2-5; a possible D gene is TRBD2 (5 bases). Germline V lookup: CDR1 SGHTA, CDR2 FQGNSA. Trimming removed 1 base at V and 0 bases at J, with 6 bases between. The length of the CDR3 is 14 residues.